This T cell receptor beta chain is from a study of blood T cell repertoires in COVID-19. At the level of the study: Researchers got acute and convalescent COVID-19 samples from the United States, Italy and Spain. Sources were T cells, B-cell-depleted T cells, or PBMCs; the material itself was cDNA or gDNA.

Per the original methods: Amplification from reference gene primers served as the basis for estimated nucleated cell counts. The data were produced by immunoSEQ multiplex PCR, yet TCRdb's version contains in-frame clones alone and is incomplete. V and J calls and clone size are copied from that table; D and trimming were computed from the DNA. The sample lists fewer than 60,000 clones; around 81% were seen once. This CDR3 has 14 residues. Germline trimming cut 7 bases from V and 4 bases from J; bases unmatched to any gene: 6. Germline V gene sequence: CDR1 LGHDT, CDR2 YNNKEL (reference sequence). Enrollment of patients from Seattle took place during active infection, with longitudinal follow-up.

The genes are TRBV3-1 (or the pseudogene TRBV3-2) and TRBJ2-2; 7 bases are a match to TRBD1. This sequence was found in a woman of 80 years or more with COVID-19, enrolled during active disease. The sequenced material came from peripheral blood. DNA for the CDR3: TGTGCCAGCAATGGACAGGACCGCACCGGGGAGCTGTTTTTT. Protein: CASNGQDRTGELFF.